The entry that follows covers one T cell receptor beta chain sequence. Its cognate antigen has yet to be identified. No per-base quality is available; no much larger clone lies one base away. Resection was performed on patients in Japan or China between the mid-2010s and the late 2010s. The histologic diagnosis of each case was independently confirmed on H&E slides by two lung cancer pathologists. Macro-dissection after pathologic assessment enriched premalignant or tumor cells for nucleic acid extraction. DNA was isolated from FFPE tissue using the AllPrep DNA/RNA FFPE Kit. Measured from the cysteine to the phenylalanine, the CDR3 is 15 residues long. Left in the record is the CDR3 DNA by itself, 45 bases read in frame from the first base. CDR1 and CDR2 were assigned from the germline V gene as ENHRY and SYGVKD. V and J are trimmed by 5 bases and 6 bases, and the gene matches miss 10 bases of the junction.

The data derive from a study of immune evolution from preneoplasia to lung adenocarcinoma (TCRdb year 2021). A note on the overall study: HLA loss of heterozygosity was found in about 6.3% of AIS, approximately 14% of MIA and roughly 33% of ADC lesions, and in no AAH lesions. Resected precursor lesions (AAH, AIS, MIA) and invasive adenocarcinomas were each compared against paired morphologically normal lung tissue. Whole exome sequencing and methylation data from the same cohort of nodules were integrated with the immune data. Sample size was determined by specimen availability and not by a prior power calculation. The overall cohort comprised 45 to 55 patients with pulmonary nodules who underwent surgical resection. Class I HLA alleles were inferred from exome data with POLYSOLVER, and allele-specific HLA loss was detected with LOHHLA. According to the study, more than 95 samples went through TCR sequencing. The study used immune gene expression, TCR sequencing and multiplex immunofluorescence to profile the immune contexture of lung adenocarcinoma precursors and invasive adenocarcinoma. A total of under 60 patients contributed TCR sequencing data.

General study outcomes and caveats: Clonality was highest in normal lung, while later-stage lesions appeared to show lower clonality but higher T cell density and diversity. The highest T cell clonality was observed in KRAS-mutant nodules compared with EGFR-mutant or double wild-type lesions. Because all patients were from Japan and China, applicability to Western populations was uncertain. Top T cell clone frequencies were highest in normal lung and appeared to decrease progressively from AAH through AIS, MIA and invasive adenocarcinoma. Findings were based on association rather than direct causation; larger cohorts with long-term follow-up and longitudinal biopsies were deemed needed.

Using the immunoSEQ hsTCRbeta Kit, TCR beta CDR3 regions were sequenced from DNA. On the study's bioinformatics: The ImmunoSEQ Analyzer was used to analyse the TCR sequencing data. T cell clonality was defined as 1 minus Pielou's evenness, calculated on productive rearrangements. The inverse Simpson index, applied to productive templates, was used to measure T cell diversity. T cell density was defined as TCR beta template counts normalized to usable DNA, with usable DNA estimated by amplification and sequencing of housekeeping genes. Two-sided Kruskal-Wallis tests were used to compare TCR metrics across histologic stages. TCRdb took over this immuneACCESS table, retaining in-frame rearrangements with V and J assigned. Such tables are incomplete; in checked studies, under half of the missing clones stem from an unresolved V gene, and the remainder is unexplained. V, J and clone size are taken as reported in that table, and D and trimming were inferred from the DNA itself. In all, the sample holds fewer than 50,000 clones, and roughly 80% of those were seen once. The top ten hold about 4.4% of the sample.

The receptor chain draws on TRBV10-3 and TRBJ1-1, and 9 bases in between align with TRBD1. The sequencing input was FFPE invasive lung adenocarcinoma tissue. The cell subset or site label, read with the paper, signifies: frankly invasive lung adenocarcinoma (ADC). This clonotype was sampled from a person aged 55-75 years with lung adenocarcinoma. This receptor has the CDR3 CAISHGTGTVPEAFF. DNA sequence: TGTGCCATCAGTCACGGGACAGGGACGGTTCCTGAAGCTTTCTTT.